The clone carrying this T cell receptor (beta chain) was recorded at least ten times. Antigen: not known. Healthy Caucasian donors formed the entire cohort. The data belong to a study of identical twins. Study findings and constraints: The abundant beta clonotypes from cord blood had fewer insertions, and memory repertoires had none of this.

Trimming removed 4 bases from V and 7 bases from J; junction bases left unmatched: 14. This CDR3 comprises 15 residues. CDR1 SGHKS and CDR2 YYEKEE come from the germline V gene (reference sequence). A single record per CDR3 protein comes from TCRdb applying MiXCR to the 5' RACE reads. The sample contains over 200,000 distinct CDR3 sequences, roughly a tenth of which appear only once. This chain joins TRBV5-5 and TRBJ2-7, with TRBD2 matching 7 bases. This clonotype originated in a middle-aged man in good health. Specimen: memory T cells sorted from blood. In DNA, the CDR3 is TGTGCCAGCAGCCGGGGGGACGTCCACCGCGGGGAGCAGTACTTC. Amino acids: CASSRGDVHRGEQYF.